Each of the 32 T cell receptor beta chains below was sequenced from the same sample in a study of OX40 agonist ivuxolimab in advanced cancers. Clones were read by immunoSEQ multiplex PCR, and TCRdb kept only the in-frame ones, dropping some. In the table there are 60,000 to 85,000 clones, 75% to 80% of which are singletons. Specimen: CD4+ or CD8+ T cells sorted from blood, collected in a trial of the OX40 agonist ivuxolimab. These receptors were collected from an adult with an advanced solid tumor such as melanoma, head and neck, liver or kidney cancer.

The chain combines TRBV5-1 with TRBJ2-2; D possibly matches TRBD1 or TRBD2 (5 bases each). V lost 4 bases and J 0 bases, leaving 10 bases between the germline ends. CDR1 is SGHRS, CDR2 YFSETQ, per germline. The CDR3 is 15 residues long. This CDR3 reads CASSPGTANTGELFF. The CDR3 bases are TGCGCCAGCAGCCCCGGGACGGCGAACACCGGGGAGCTGTTTTTT.

The V gene is TRBV19, the J gene TRBJ1-5, with 9 positions matching TRBD1. The germline V gene encodes CDR1 LNHDA and CDR2 SQIVND (reference sequence). V shed 2 bases, J shed 5 bases, and the junction held 7 bases outside the gene matches. This CDR3 contains 16 residues. CDR3 nucleotide sequence: TGTGCCAGTAGTATATTTAGCGGACAGGGGTATCAGCCCCAGCATTTT. It codes for CASSIFSGQGYQPQHF.

This clone was seen a handful of times. One end of the junction fails to match germline, which may point to a read error. This sequence joins TRBV7-7 and TRBJ2-5; 14 nucleotides match TRBD2. This CDR3 is built from 15 residues. Germline loops: CDR1 SSHAT, CDR2 FNYEAQ (reference sequence). The CDR3 DNA follows: TGTGCTAGCAGCCTCGGGACTAGCGGGAGTAAGACCCAGTACTTC. This sequence encodes CASSLGTSGSKTQYF.

The table lists this clone with a few counts. The chain joins TRBV6-1 to TRBJ2-5; D tentatively fits TRBD1 or TRBD2 (6 bases each). Germline lookup yields CDR1 MNHNS and CDR2 SASEGT. V lost 6 bases, J lost 2 bases, and 13 bases lay in between. CDR3 size: 14 residues. This CDR3 is CASSLLGGQETQYF. Here the CDR3 DNA reads TGTGCCAGCAGCCTATTAGGGGGGCAAGAGACCCAGTACTTC.

This chain uses TRBV5-3 with TRBJ2-1; no definite D call. Being an ORF, TRBV5-3 has a function that is uncertain. Trimming took 4 bases from V and 7 from J, leaving 21 bases between them. The CDR3 has 16 amino acids. CDR3 in DNA: TGTGCCAGAAGCGCCGTGAGCCGCCCGGGCAAGAATGAGCAGTTCTTC. Protein sequence: CARSAVSRPGKNEQFF.

The V gene is TRBV7-8, the J gene TRBJ1-4; 8 positions agree with TRBD1. The CDR3 is made up of 15 amino acids. Germline CDR1 SGHVS, CDR2 FQNEAQ. J was trimmed by 8 bases and V by 5 bases; bases with no gene match: 10. The CDR3 reads CASSQDRVRGEKLFF. CDR3 in DNA: TGTGCCAGCAGCCAGGACAGGGTTAGAGGGGAAAAACTGTTTTTT.

This clone showed up just once. V is TRBV5-1 and J is TRBJ2-1, with 9 bases identical to TRBD2. Germline CDR1 is SGHRS and CDR2 is YFSETQ. The V segment lost 1 base and the J segment 9 bases; nucleotides outside the gene matches: 5. The CDR3 length is 14 residues. The CDR3 coding sequence is TGCGCCAGCAGCTTGTTGCCTAGCGGGACTGAGCAGTTCTTC. Residues: CASSLLPSGTEQFF.

The rearrangement links TRBV27 to TRBJ1-3; D unresolved. The ends were cut back, 6 bases at V and 4 bases at J, with 13 bases in the middle. Germline loops: CDR1 MNHEY, CDR2 SMNVEV (reference sequence). The CDR3 extends over 14 amino acids. Here the CDR3 reads CASSPSIRGNTIYF. The CDR3 coding sequence is TGTGCCAGCAGCCCATCGATTAGGGGAAACACCATATATTTT.

In this sample, this clone turned up a few times. The chain joins TRBV30 to TRBJ2-7; the match to TRBD2 covers 11 bases. CDR1 is GTSNPN, CDR2 SVGIG, per germline (reference sequence). The CDR3 runs to 15 residues. Trimming took 4 bases from V and 0 from J; bases not matched to a gene: 5. In nucleotides, the CDR3 is TGTGCCTGGAAGGTAGCGGGGGGGAGCTCCTACGAGCAGTACTTC. Protein product: CAWKVAGGSSYEQYF.

This chain links TRBV2 with TRBJ1-6; 12 bases line up with TRBD1. The CDR3 loop spans 15 amino acids. CDR1 is SNHLY and CDR2 is FYNNEI in the germline V gene. The junction had 8 bases not matched to a gene; V was cut back by 10 bases and J by 7 bases. CDR3 DNA: TGTGCCACGGGACAGGGGGCGCCAGGGAATTCACCCCTCCACTTT. This encodes CATGQGAPGNSPLHF.

This clone occurred a few times. The chain's CDR3 is CAISESSEVGYTF. As DNA, the CDR3 is TGTGCCATCAGTGAGTCATCCGAGGTTGGCTACACCTTC. The rearrangement joins TRBV10-3 to TRBJ1-2; D is unresolved. CDR1 and CDR2 from the germline V gene are ENHRY and SYGVKD. The CDR3 length is 13 residues. The V gene lost 0 bases and the J gene lost 7 bases, with 9 bases spanning the gap.

Only a few counts were recorded for this clone. The chain carries TRBV9 and TRBJ1-1; TRBD1 matches 7 bases. CDR1 is SGDLS, CDR2 YYNGEE, per germline. The CDR3 is 16 residues long. V gave up 0 bases and J gave up 6 bases; unmatched junction bases: 11. The CDR3 sequence is CASSVGGDRVGAEAFF. For the CDR3, the DNA is TGTGCCAGCAGCGTAGGAGGAGACAGGGTTGGGGCTGAAGCTTTCTTT.

This clone showed up just a few times. The J gene is TRBJ2-3, the V gene TRBV6-6; D perhaps matches TRBD2 (6 bases). The CDR3 extends over 14 amino acids. The V end lost 8 bases, the J end lost 2 bases, and 14 bases lay between the germline ends. Per germline, CDR1 MNHNY and CDR2 SVGAGI (reference sequence). CDR3 sequence (DNA): TGTGCCAGCCAATACGGCGGGAACACAGATACGCAGTATTTT. Translating gives CASQYGGNTDTQYF.

The rearrangement joins TRBV9 to TRBJ2-1; D is unclear. This CDR3 region has 15 residues. Germline V gene lookup returns CDR1 SGDLS and CDR2 YYNGEE. With 0 bases removed from V and 2 bases from J, the gap between germline ends came to 9 bases. The CDR3 sequence: CASSVGNSPYNEQFF. Here the CDR3 DNA reads TGTGCCAGCAGCGTAGGTAACAGCCCCTACAATGAGCAGTTCTTC.

Only a few counts were recorded for this clone. The chain joins TRBV28 to TRBJ1-2; D call uncertain. V was trimmed by 5 bases and J by 0 bases, leaving 13 bases between them. CDR3 length: 15 residues. CDR1 and CDR2 from the germline V gene are MDHEN and SYDVKM. CDR3 nucleotides: TGTGCCAGCAGTCCCCAAAGGGATGCTAACTATGGCTACACCTTC. Residues: CASSPQRDANYGYTF.

The V gene is TRBV11-1, the J gene TRBJ2-5, with D unclear. This CDR3 has 15 amino acids. Per germline, CDR1 SGHAT and CDR2 FQDESV (reference sequence). The germline V and J ends were trimmed by 1 base and 4 bases, with 13 bases remaining between them. Here the CDR3 DNA reads TGTGCCAGCAGCTTAGGAAACTCATGGACAGAGACCCAGTACTTC. This codes for CASSLGNSWTETQYF.

The rearrangement uses TRBV7-3 and TRBJ2-2, with 10 bases fitting TRBD2. The CDR3 runs 16 residues. Germline values: CDR1 SGHTA, CDR2 FQGTGA. V shed 4 bases and J 6 bases; nucleotides not matched to a gene: 8. CDR3 nucleotides: TGTGCCAGCAGCTCGCAACCGGGACTAGCGTCCGGGGAGCTGTTTTTT. The encoded protein is CASSSQPGLASGELFF.

The CDR3 protein is CASVTSGGSSYNEQFF. CDR3 DNA sequence: TGTGCCAGCGTAACGTCGGGCGGGAGCTCCTACAATGAGCAGTTCTTC. The chain uses TRBV28 and TRBJ2-1; 7 nucleotides align to TRBD2. The CDR3 loop spans 16 amino acids. J lost 0 bases, V lost 8 bases, and 10 bases had no gene match. In germline, CDR1 is MDHEN, CDR2 SYDVKM.

The CDR3 sequence is CASSSGTSVTGAFF. CDR3 DNA sequence: TGTGCCAGTAGTTCCGGGACGTCGGTAACAGGGGCTTTCTTT. The genes are TRBV19 and TRBJ1-1; weak D call: TRBD1 (6 bases). Trimming cost V 5 bases and J 11 bases, with 21 bases left between them. The germline V gene has CDR1 LNHDA and CDR2 SQIVND (reference sequence). The CDR3 length is 14 residues.

The V gene is TRBV1, the J gene TRBJ2-2; the table's D call TRBD2 went unverified against the DNA. TRBV1 is a pseudogene segment. The CDR3 extends over 20 amino acids. CDR3 bases: TGCACCAGCAGCCAAGATCTCTCTAGCGGGAAAAGGTTTGAGACCGGGGAGCTGTTTTTT. The encoded protein is CTSSQDLSSGKRFETGELFF.

CDR3 bases: TGTGCCAGCAGTGGCTTCTCTGGAAACACCATATATTTT. It codes for CASSGFSGNTIYF. The chain uses TRBV25-1 and TRBJ1-3; D is unresolved. The CDR3 totals 13 residues. Germline values: CDR1 MGHDK, CDR2 SYGVNS. V was clipped by 4 bases and J by 0 bases, with 4 bases between them.

This chain uses TRBV7-8 with TRBJ1-5, with a weak D call TRBD1 (5 bases). Trimming removed 1 base from V and 7 bases from J, with 14 bases in between. The V gene's germline CDR1 is SGHVS and CDR2 FQNEAQ. The CDR3 runs to 15 residues. The CDR3 region has the DNA TGTGCCAGCAGCTTAGGGTACAGTCGGGACCAGCCCCAGCATTTT. It translates to CASSLGYSRDQPQHF.

The table lists this clone with a count of one. The V call is TRBV5-6, the J call TRBJ1-2; maybe TRBD1 (5 bases). V dropped 4 bases and J dropped 8 bases, with 27 bases sitting between them. The CDR3 runs to 17 residues. From germline, CDR1 is SGHDT and CDR2 YYEEEE. CDR3 residues: CASSLGVRFLQVGGYTF. The DNA of the CDR3 is TGTGCCAGCAGCCTGGGGGTGAGGTTTCTGCAAGTAGGCGGCTACACCTTC.

V usage is TRBV23-1 and J usage is TRBJ2-7; 8 positions agree with TRBD2. TRBV23-1 is treated as an ORF (open reading frame) with a function not yet certain. The CDR3 spans 15 residues. V lost 3 bases and J lost 4; bases outside the gene matches: 8. The CDR3 sequence: CASSQRIPGGYEQYF. CDR3 coding DNA: TGCGCCAGCAGTCAGCGGATTCCGGGGGGGTACGAGCAGTACTTC.

This clone was detected only a few times. This chain connects TRBV6-6 to TRBJ1-6, with 7 bases fitting TRBD1. From germline, CDR1 is MNHNY and CDR2 SVGAGI (reference sequence). V was pared by 6 bases and J by 10 bases, with 9 bases of the junction left unmatched. The CDR3 spans 14 residues. CDR3: CASSSTGVKSPLHF. The CDR3 DNA sequence: TGTGCCAGCAGCAGTACAGGGGTGAAGTCACCCCTCCACTTT.

This clone has a single count. The chain is built from TRBV2 and TRBJ1-3, with D unresolved. V lost 6 bases and J lost 4, with 10 bases in between. The CDR3 has 13 residues. Germline values: CDR1 SNHLY, CDR2 FYNNEI. This chain's CDR3 is CASRLTEGNTIYF. The CDR3 region has the DNA TGTGCCAGCAGGCTCACAGAGGGAAACACCATATATTTT.

This clone occurred a few times. The chain has TRBV11-2 and TRBJ1-4; D unresolved. The V and J ends lost 1 base and 4 bases respectively, with 4 bases between them. Germline values: CDR1 SGHAT, CDR2 FQNNGV. The CDR3 consists of 13 residues. CDR3 bases: TGTGCCAGCAGCTTAGGGTTTAATGAAAAACTGTTTTTT. Protein: CASSLGFNEKLFF.

This clone was seen many times. The V and J genes are TRBV4-1 and TRBJ2-1; D possibly corresponds to TRBD1 (5 bases). V was shortened by 3 bases and J by 2 bases, with 11 bases between the two germline ends. The length of the CDR3 is 15 residues. CDR1 and CDR2 (germline): MGHRA, YSYEKL. CDR3 DNA: TGCGCCAGCAGCCACAGGGTTGGAACCTACAATGAGCAGTTCTTC. Translated, it gives CASSHRVGTYNEQFF.

There are a few counts of this clone. The chain employs TRBV6-1 and TRBJ1-3; D gene unclear. The CDR3 has 13 residues. Germline V gene sequence: CDR1 MNHNS, CDR2 SASEGT. V lost 6 bases and J 4 bases, leaving 10 bases between the germline ends. This chain's CDR3 is CASRPGRGNTIYF. As DNA, the CDR3 is TGTGCCAGCAGGCCGGGCAGGGGAAACACCATATATTTT.

With respect to this clone: Given a much more abundant clone one base away, this may be a read error. Other DNA sequences in this sample translate to the same CDR3. This chain links TRBV6-6 with TRBJ2-7; weak D call: TRBD2 (5 bases). The CDR3 is made up of 13 amino acids. Germline V gene lookup returns CDR1 MNHNY and CDR2 SVGAGI (reference sequence). CDR3: CASTGGGAWEQYF. DNA for the CDR3: TGTGCCAGCACCGGCGGTGGAGCTTGGGAGCAGTACTTT.

The chain links TRBV13 to TRBJ2-7; D is uncertain. Between the trimmed V and J ends, which lost 2 bases and 2 bases, there was a span of 7 bases. Germline assignment: CDR1 PRHDT and CDR2 FYEKMQ (reference sequence). The CDR3 runs 13 residues. CDR3 residues: CASSLMRAYEQYF. The CDR3 DNA reads as TGTGCCAGCAGCTTAATGCGAGCCTACGAGCAGTACTTC.

The rearrangement links TRBV5-1 to TRBJ1-2; 9 nucleotides agree with TRBD1. The germline V gene encodes CDR1 SGHRS and CDR2 YFSETQ. The V and J ends lost 0 bases and 8 bases, in that order; junction bases with no gene match: 5. The CDR3 consists of 14 residues. CDR3 region: CASSLAGQGEGYTF. The CDR3 region has the DNA TGCGCCAGCAGCTTGGCGGGACAGGGAGAAGGCTACACCTTC.